Below are 20 T cell receptor beta chains sequenced from a single sample in a study of long-term antiretroviral therapy in people with HIV. A v3.0 immunoSEQ assay was performed at survey level. Using immunoSEQ multiplex PCR, the repertoire was profiled, and TCRdb retains in-frame clones only, with some absent. The repertoire consists of about 27,000 clones, with 80% to 85% occurring once and the leading ten covering around 10%. The material sequenced was unsorted PBMCs, taken 0.8 years before starting antiretroviral therapy. Receptors originate from a man between 18 and 35 years old with HIV.

The rearrangement links TRBV30 to TRBJ1-3, with 9 bases identical to TRBD1. Losses at the gene ends were 7 bases for V and 6 bases for J; bases not matched to a gene: 13. This CDR3 is built from 15 residues. Per germline, CDR1 GTSNPN and CDR2 SVGIG (reference sequence). Written as DNA, the CDR3 is TGTGCCTTGAGCCCCGGGACAGGGAAAACAAACACCATATATTTT. Translation: CALSPGTGKTNTIYF. Supplemented by reference TRBV30 and TRBJ1-3, the full variable domain reads SQTIHQWPATLVQPVGSPLSLECTVEGTSNPNLYWYRQAAGRGLQLLFYSVGIGQISSEVPQNLSASRPQDRQFILSSKKLLLSDSGFYLCALSPGTGKTNTIYFGEGSWLTVV.

Only one count was recorded for this clone. The genes are TRBV10-3 and TRBJ2-6; no firm D call. Germline CDR1 ENHRY, CDR2 SYGVKD. V lost 5 bases and J lost 0, with 14 bases in between. CDR3 length: 17 residues. CDR3 protein: CAISSFSPRSGANVLTF. For the CDR3, the DNA is TGTGCCATCAGTTCCTTTAGCCCTCGCTCTGGGGCCAACGTCCTGACTTTC.

The V and J genes are TRBV27 and TRBJ2-5; 15 nucleotides line up with TRBD2. V was clipped by 4 bases and J by 4 bases; unmatched bases: 7. CDR3 length equals 17 residues. Germline V gene lookup returns CDR1 MNHEY and CDR2 SMNVEV (reference sequence). The CDR3 loop is CASSSPGLAGGAETQYF. CDR3 in DNA: TGTGCCAGCAGTTCGCCGGGACTAGCGGGAGGTGCAGAGACCCAGTACTTC.

This chain joins TRBV4-3 and TRBJ2-1; tentative D call: TRBD1 (6 bases). This CDR3 spans 16 amino acids. Germline CDR1 is LGHNA and CDR2 is YSLEER. V lost 2 bases to trimming and J lost 8 bases, with 19 bases between them. The CDR3 protein is CASSQYTGSGLDEQFF. The DNA for the CDR3 is TGCGCCAGCAGCCAATATACAGGGAGTGGCTTGGATGAGCAGTTCTTC.

V and J are TRBV10-3 and TRBJ2-3, with 11 bases identical to TRBD2. Per germline, CDR1 ENHRY and CDR2 SYGVKD. The CDR3 totals 14 residues. The trim removed 2 bases at V and 5 bases at J, leaving 0 bases unmatched. The CDR3 here is CAISEGLAGDTQYF. CDR3 DNA sequence: TGTGCCATCAGTGAGGGACTAGCGGGAGATACGCAGTATTTT.

The chain couples TRBV4-1 to TRBJ2-1, with a possible D match to TRBD2 (6 bases). From germline, CDR1 is MGHRA and CDR2 YSYEKL. The CDR3 spans 17 residues. V lost 4 bases to trimming and J lost 4 bases, with 20 bases between them. The DNA for the CDR3 is TGCGCCAGCAGCCCCACGGAGGGACCGAATGGATACAATGAGCAGTTCTTC. Its translation is CASSPTEGPNGYNEQFF.

The rearrangement uses TRBV28 and TRBJ1-2; TRBD1 matches 9 bases. CDR1 and CDR2 from the germline V gene are MDHEN and SYDVKM. V was clipped by 5 bases and J by 4 bases; unmatched bases: 11. CDR3 length equals 16 residues. Here the CDR3 reads CASSILQGALGYGYTF. The CDR3 DNA sequence: TGTGCCAGCAGTATCCTACAGGGGGCGCTGGGCTATGGCTACACCTTC.

The V and J genes are TRBV5-1 and TRBJ2-3; a possible D gene is TRBD1 (5 bases). V shed 3 bases and J shed 3 bases, with 14 bases lying between them. The CDR3 extends over 15 amino acids. Germline-derived CDR1 and CDR2 are SGHRS and YFSETQ. Here the CDR3 reads CASSYGRGLTDTQYF. CDR3 coding DNA: TGCGCCAGCAGCTACGGAAGGGGTCTTACAGATACGCAGTATTTT.

The V and J genes are TRBV6-1 and TRBJ1-1; D is unclear. Germline V gene sequence: CDR1 MNHNS, CDR2 SASEGT. CDR3 length: 15 residues. V lost 7 bases, J lost 0 bases, and 15 bases lay in between. The CDR3 DNA sequence: TGTGCCAGCAAAACGGACGGGTGGGTGAACACTGAAGCTTTCTTT. Residues: CASKTDGWVNTEAFF.

This chain joins TRBV18 and TRBJ2-7, with a possible D match to TRBD1 (6 bases). This CDR3 comprises 14 residues. Trimming stripped 1 base from V and 9 bases from J, with 16 bases between. Germline CDR1 KGHSH, CDR2 LQKENI. The CDR3 coding sequence is TGTGCCAGCTCACCACGCGAGGGACGAGGGGGGCAGTACTTC. Residues: CASSPREGRGGQYF.

This chain joins TRBV2 and TRBJ1-3; unclear D gene. Between the trimmed V and J ends, which lost 10 bases and 2 bases, there was a span of 18 bases. CDR3 length equals 15 residues. CDR1 SNHLY and CDR2 FYNNEI come from the germline V gene. DNA of the CDR3: TGTGCCAACCCGAAGAGGCCTATCGCTGGAAACACCATATATTTT. Translation: CANPKRPIAGNTIYF.

The J gene is TRBJ2-5, the V gene TRBV7-2, with D possibly being TRBD1 (5 bases). V lost 5 bases and J 2 bases, leaving 9 bases between the germline ends. Germline-derived CDR1 and CDR2 are SGHTA and FQGNSA. The CDR3 covers 13 residues. The CDR3 loop is CASSPRQQETQYF. CDR3 DNA sequence: TGTGCCAGCAGCCCTAGACAGCAAGAGACCCAGTACTTC.

The genes are TRBV4-1 and TRBJ2-7, with a tentative D call TRBD1 (6 bases). Trimming stripped 2 bases from V and 7 bases from J, with 15 bases between. The CDR3 extends over 14 amino acids. CDR1 is MGHRA, CDR2 YSYEKL, per germline. The CDR3 loop reads CASSQMADSLEQYF. The DNA of the CDR3 is TGCGCCAGCAGCCAAATGGCGGACAGCCTGGAGCAGTACTTC.

This chain connects TRBV19 to TRBJ2-1, with TRBD2 identical over 9 bases. CDR3 length: 14 amino acids. The germline gives CDR1 LNHDA, CDR2 SQIVND (reference sequence). Losses at the gene ends were 1 base for V and 8 bases for J; bases not matched to a gene: 3. In DNA, the CDR3 is TGTGCCAGTAGTATAGTTAGCGGGGGCGATGAGCAGTTCTTC. Protein sequence: CASSIVSGGDEQFF. The full variable domain, its missing parts supplied by reference TRBV19 and TRBJ2-1, is DGGITQSPKYLFRKEGQNVTLSCEQNLNHDAMYWYRQDPGQGLRLIYYSQIVNDFQKGDIAEGYSVSREKKESFPLTVTSAQKNPTAFYLCASSIVSGGDEQFFGPGTRLTVL.

Judged by abundance, this clone is medium-sized. The chain employs TRBV28 and TRBJ2-7; the D gene is possibly TRBD2 (6 bases). V dropped 3 bases and J dropped 0 bases, with 15 bases sitting between them. Germline V CDR1 and CDR2: MDHEN, SYDVKM. CDR3 size: 16 residues. The CDR3 is CASSFIASAFSYEQYF. CDR3 DNA: TGTGCCAGCAGTTTCATCGCTAGCGCCTTCTCCTACGAGCAGTACTTC.

The chain couples TRBV7-9 to TRBJ2-7; D not certain. Trimming stripped 1 base from V and 3 bases from J, with 4 bases between. Per the germline V gene, CDR1 is SEHNR and CDR2 is FQNEAQ (reference sequence). The CDR3 sequence is 12 residues long. CDR3 DNA: TGTGCCAGCAGCTTAGGGGACTACGAGCAGTACTTC. It encodes CASSLGDYEQYF.

V usage is TRBV5-6 and J usage is TRBJ2-3, with TRBD2 matching over 8 bases. The germline gives CDR1 SGHDT, CDR2 YYEEEE. Trimming at V came to 3 bases and at J to 0 bases, leaving 9 bases not matched to a gene. This CDR3 is 17 amino acids long. The CDR3 loop reads CASSSKNSGASTDTQYF. Written as DNA, the CDR3 is TGTGCCAGCAGCTCCAAAAATAGCGGGGCTAGCACAGATACGCAGTATTTT.

The J gene is TRBJ1-2, the V gene TRBV27, with 11 bases fitting TRBD1. The CDR3 consists of 14 residues. The J segment lost 8 bases and the V segment lost 4 bases, leaving 6 bases of the junction unmatched. The germline V gene has CDR1 MNHEY and CDR2 SMNVEV (reference sequence). The CDR3 loop reads CASSYTGTGGGYTF. DNA for the CDR3: TGTGCCAGCAGTTACACCGGGACAGGGGGAGGCTACACCTTC.

This chain links TRBV10-3 with TRBJ2-3; 10 nucleotides match TRBD2. The V gene's germline CDR1 is ENHRY and CDR2 SYGVKD. The length of the CDR3 is 15 residues. V was pared by 4 bases and J by 2 bases, with 3 bases of the junction left unmatched. The CDR3 sequence: CAISGLAGVTDTQYF. CDR3 nucleotides: TGTGCCATCAGTGGGCTAGCGGGGGTCACAGATACGCAGTATTTT.

This clone appeared a few times. The J gene is TRBJ1-2, the V gene TRBV19; 9 nucleotides align to TRBD1. This CDR3 has 13 residues. Germline CDR1 and CDR2: LNHDA and SQIVND (reference sequence). V trimming: 7 bases; J trimming: 4 bases; junction bases outside the gene matches: 4. CDR3 DNA sequence: TGTGCCAGTACCGGGACAGGGAGCTATGGCTACACCTTC. Translated: CASTGTGSYGYTF.